This T cell receptor (beta chain) was captured in a study of blood T cell repertoires in COVID-19. Background on the study: Italy, Spain and the United States were the sources of the convalescent and acute COVID-19 samples. T cells, B-cell-depleted T cells, or PBMCs provided the cDNA or gDNA that served as material.

The J segment lost 7 bases and the V segment lost 4 bases, leaving 14 bases of the junction unmatched. CDR1 is LNHDA, CDR2 SQIVND, per germline (reference sequence). There are 18 residues in the CDR3. Patients of the Seattle cohort, enrolled during active infection, were followed longitudinally. Authors' data handling: Quantification of nucleated cells was approximated via reference gene primer amplification. Data came from immunoSEQ multiplex PCR; TCRdb stores just in-frame clones and leaves some out. V, J and clone size are those of that table, while D and trimming were read from the DNA. The sample consists of roughly 120,000 clones, more than 90% of them appearing once.

The receptor was derived from a man in his sixties with COVID-19, enrolled during active disease. What was sequenced was peripheral blood. V usage is TRBV19 and J usage is TRBJ2-7; 15 bases line up with TRBD2. The CDR3 DNA is TGTGCCAGTAGTACGGGACTAGCGGGAGGCCCATCGAGGGAGGAGCAGTACTTC. Its protein product is CASSTGLAGGPSREEQYF.